This TCR beta chain was sequenced for a study of cytomegalovirus exposure and HLA in healthy donors. Study findings and constraints: In a later analysis, approximately 15,000 TCR beta sequences were associated with HLA alleles at 0.05 false discovery rate. A missense DCLRE1C variant was associated with V- and J-gene trimming of TCR beta chains in a later analysis, and an independent cohort replicated the association. It was shown in a later analysis that HLA-associated TCR beta chains were more clonally expanded than other, equally common chains.

With respect to this clone: No antigen is known for it.

This CDR3 is 18 amino acids long. V dropped 0 bases and J dropped 3; count of bases not matched to a gene: 10. CDR1 ENHRY and CDR2 SYGVKD come from the germline V gene. Primers included in the PCR were 60 Vbeta and 13 Jbeta primers. As processed by the authors: In a later analysis, around 87 million unique TCR beta chains included roughly 11 million shared by two or more donors. TCRdb keeps only in-frame clones here, not all; method: immunoSEQ multiplex PCR. Clonal size and the V and J genes are those of that table, whereas D and trimming came from the DNA. Here the sample spans about 140,000 clones, about 75% being singletons.

Sequenced: PBMCs. The clonotype originates from a man in his forties in good health and CMV-seronegative. The rearrangement joins TRBV10-3 to TRBJ2-3; 9 nucleotides line up with TRBD2. This chain's CDR3 is CAISESKLAGDGTDTQYF. The CDR3 DNA is TGTGCCATCAGTGAGTCGAAATTAGCGGGGGATGGAACAGATACGCAGTATTTT.